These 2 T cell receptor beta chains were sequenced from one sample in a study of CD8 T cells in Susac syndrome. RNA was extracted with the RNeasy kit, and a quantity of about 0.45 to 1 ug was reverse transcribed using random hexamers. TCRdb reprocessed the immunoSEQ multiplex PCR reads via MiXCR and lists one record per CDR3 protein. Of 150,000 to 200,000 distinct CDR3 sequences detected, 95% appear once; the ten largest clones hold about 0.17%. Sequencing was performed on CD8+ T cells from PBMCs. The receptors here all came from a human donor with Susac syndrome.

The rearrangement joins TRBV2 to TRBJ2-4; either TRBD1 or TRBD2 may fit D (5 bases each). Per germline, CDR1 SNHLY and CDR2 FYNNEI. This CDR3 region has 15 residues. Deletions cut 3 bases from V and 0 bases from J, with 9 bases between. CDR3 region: CASSDRELAKNIQYF. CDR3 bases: TGTGCCAGCAGTGACAGGGAGTTAGCCAAAAACATTCAGTACTTC.

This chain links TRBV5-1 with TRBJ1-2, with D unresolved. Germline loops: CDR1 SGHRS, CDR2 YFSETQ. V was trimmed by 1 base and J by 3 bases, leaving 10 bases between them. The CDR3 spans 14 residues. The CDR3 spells CASSLYPGDYGYTF. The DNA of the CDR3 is TGCGCCAGCAGCTTGTATCCAGGCGACTATGGCTACACCTTC.